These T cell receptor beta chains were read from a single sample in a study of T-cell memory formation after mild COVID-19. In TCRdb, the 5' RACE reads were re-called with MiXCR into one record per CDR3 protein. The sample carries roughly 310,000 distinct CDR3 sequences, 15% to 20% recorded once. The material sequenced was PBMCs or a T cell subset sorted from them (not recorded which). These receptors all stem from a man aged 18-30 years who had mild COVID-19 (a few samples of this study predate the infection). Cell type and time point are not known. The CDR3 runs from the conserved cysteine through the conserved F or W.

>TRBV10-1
CASSEGPAYEQYF
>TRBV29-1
CSVGTGVGNTIYF
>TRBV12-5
CASGPQGGETQYF
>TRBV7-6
CASSLGQVTEQFF
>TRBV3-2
CASSQGTGTGGTQYF
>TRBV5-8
CASTRYGATLLTDTQYF
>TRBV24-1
CATSDFRETGELFF
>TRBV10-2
CASNPLAGGSTDTQYF
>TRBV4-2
CASSQVKTEAFF
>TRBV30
CAWEMSYNEQFF